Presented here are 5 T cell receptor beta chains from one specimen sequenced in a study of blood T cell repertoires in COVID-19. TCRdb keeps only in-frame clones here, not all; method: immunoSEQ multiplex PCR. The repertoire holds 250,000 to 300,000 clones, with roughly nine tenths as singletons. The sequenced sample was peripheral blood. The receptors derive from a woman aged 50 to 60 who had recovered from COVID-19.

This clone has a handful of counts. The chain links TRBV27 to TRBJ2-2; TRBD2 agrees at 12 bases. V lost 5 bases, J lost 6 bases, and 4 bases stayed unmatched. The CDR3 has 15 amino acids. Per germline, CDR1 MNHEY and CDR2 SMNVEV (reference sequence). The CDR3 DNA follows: TGTGCCAGCAGTCTGACTAGCGGGAGCTCCGGGGAGCTGTTTTTT. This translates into CASSLTSGSSGELFF.

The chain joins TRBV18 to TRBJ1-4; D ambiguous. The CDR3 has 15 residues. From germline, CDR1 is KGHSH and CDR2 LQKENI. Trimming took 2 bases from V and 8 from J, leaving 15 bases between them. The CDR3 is CASSPRESTGEKLFF. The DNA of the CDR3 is TGTGCCAGCTCACCAAGAGAAAGCACCGGGGAAAAACTGTTTTTT.

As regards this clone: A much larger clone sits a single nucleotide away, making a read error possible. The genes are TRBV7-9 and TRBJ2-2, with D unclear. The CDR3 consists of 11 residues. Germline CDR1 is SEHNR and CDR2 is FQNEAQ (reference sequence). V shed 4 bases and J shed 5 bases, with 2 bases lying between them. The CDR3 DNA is TGTGCCAGCAGCTCGACCGGGGAGCTGTTTTTT. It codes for CASSSTGELFF.

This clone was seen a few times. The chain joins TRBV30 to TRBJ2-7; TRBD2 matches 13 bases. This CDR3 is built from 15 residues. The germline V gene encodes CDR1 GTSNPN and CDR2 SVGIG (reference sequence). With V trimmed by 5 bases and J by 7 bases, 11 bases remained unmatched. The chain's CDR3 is CAWDEPLAGGQEQYF. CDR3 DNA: TGTGCCTGGGATGAACCACTAGCGGGGGGGCAAGAGCAGTACTTC.

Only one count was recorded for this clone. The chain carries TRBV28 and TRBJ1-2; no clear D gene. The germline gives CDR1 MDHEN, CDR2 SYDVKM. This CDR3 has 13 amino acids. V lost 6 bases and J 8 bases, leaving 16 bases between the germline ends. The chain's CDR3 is CASRFPPGSGYTF. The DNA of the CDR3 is TGTGCCAGCAGGTTCCCCCCGGGGTCCGGCTACACCTTC.